The 11 T cell receptor beta chains given below trace back to one sample, sequenced in a study of blood T cell repertoires in COVID-19. Sequenced by immunoSEQ multiplex PCR; TCRdb stores in-frame clones only, minus some. Altogether about 120,000 clones are present, 79% being singletons, with the ten largest covering roughly 4%. The sequenced material came from peripheral blood. The origin of the receptors is a woman older than 75 with acute or convalescent COVID-19.

The V call is TRBV30, the J call TRBJ1-1; D is unresolved. The CDR3 totals 13 residues. Germline V lookup: CDR1 GTSNPN, CDR2 SVGIG (reference sequence). The CDR3 reads CECRGSLNTEAFF. CDR3 DNA: TGTGAGTGTCGGGGATCGCTGAACACTGAAGCTTTCTTT.

The rearrangement links TRBV5-6 to TRBJ2-7; possibly TRBD1 for D (6 bases). CDR1 and CDR2 from the germline V gene are SGHDT and YYEEEE. V lost 0 bases and J lost 3, with 10 bases in between. The CDR3 totals 14 residues. CDR3 residues: CASSLDPQGYEQYF. The CDR3 bases are TGTGCCAGCAGCTTGGACCCACAGGGCTACGAGCAGTACTTC.

The sample holds a few counts of this clone. CDR3 sequence: CASSQGSFPKDTQYF. CDR3 bases: TGTGCCAGCAGCCAGGGCTCTTTCCCCAAAGATACGCAGTATTTT. This chain connects TRBV7-9 to TRBJ2-3, with TRBD1 as a possible D gene (5 bases). Germline assignment: CDR1 SEHNR and CDR2 FQNEAQ (reference sequence). Trimming left V 5 bases short and J 5 bases short, with 17 bases between. This CDR3 has 15 residues.

V is TRBV5-4 and J is TRBJ2-6; D unresolved. CDR1 and CDR2 from the germline V gene are SGHNT and YYREEE (reference sequence). The V end was cut by 4 bases, the J end by 2 bases, with 10 bases between. The CDR3 has 15 amino acids. The CDR3 is CASSPDIPGANVLTF. CDR3 nucleotide sequence: TGTGCCAGCAGCCCTGACATTCCTGGGGCCAACGTCCTGACTTTC. Full variable domain (rest looked up from reference TRBV5-4 and TRBJ2-6): ETGVTQSPTHLIKTRGQQVTLRCSSQSGHNTVSWYQQALGQGPQFIFQYYREEENGRGNFPPRFSGLQFPNYSSELNVNALELDDSALYLCASSPDIPGANVLTFGAGSRLTVL.

The chain couples TRBV5-4 to TRBJ2-7; 10 positions match TRBD1. Germline CDR1 and CDR2: SGHNT and YYREEE (reference sequence). The CDR3 sequence is 16 residues long. J gave up 4 bases and V 0 bases, and 7 bases lay outside the gene matches. The CDR3 here is CASSLAPGQGVYEQYF. CDR3 in DNA: TGTGCCAGCAGCTTGGCCCCCGGACAGGGGGTTTACGAGCAGTACTTC.

As to this clone: In the same sample, other DNA sequences code for this CDR3. The chain employs TRBV5-4 and TRBJ1-5; possibly TRBD1 for D (5 bases). The CDR3 is 13 residues long. The germline CDR1 and CDR2 sequences are SGHNT and YYREEE (reference sequence). Trimming took off 0 bases at V and 4 bases at J, with 5 bases between the two ends. The CDR3 region has the DNA TGTGCCAGCAGCTTGGGACAGAATCAGCCCCAGCATTTT. Its translation is CASSLGQNQPQHF.

The rearrangement links TRBV30 to TRBJ1-4; no firm D call. CDR1 is GTSNPN, CDR2 SVGIG, per germline (reference sequence). Trimming took 1 base from V and 4 from J, leaving 7 bases between them. The CDR3 runs 13 residues. The CDR3 DNA is TGTGCCTGGAGTGGGTTGAGTAATGAAAAACTGTTTTTT. Residues: CAWSGLSNEKLFF. The whole variable domain, filled in from reference TRBV30 and TRBJ1-4, reads SQTIHQWPATLVQPVGSPLSLECTVEGTSNPNLYWYRQAAGRGLQLLFYSVGIGQISSEVPQNLSASRPQDRQFILSSKKLLLSDSGFYLCAWSGLSNEKLFFGSGTQLSVL.

V is TRBV7-8 and J is TRBJ2-1, with 9 bases aligning to TRBD1. Germline V gene data show CDR1 as SGHVS and CDR2 as FQNEAQ. Unmatched junction bases numbered 15, after V lost 6 bases and J lost 15 bases. The CDR3 is 14 residues long. The CDR3 loop is CASRETGGRGFWFF. CDR3 coding DNA: TGTGCCAGCAGGGAAACAGGGGGCCGCGGCTTTTGGTTCTTC.

V and J are TRBV4-3 and TRBJ2-3; D gene ambiguous. In germline, CDR1 is LGHNA, CDR2 YSLEER. This CDR3 spans 15 amino acids. V shed 0 bases and J shed 3 bases, with 10 bases lying between them. CDR3 nucleotides: TGCGCCAGCAGCCAAGAAATGGCGGAGACAGATACGCAGTATTTT. Amino acid sequence: CASSQEMAETDTQYF.

This chain uses TRBV2 with TRBJ1-2; 7 bases are shared with TRBD1. V lost 6 bases, J lost 5 bases, and 9 bases stayed unmatched. CDR3 length: 14 amino acids. The V gene's germline CDR1 is SNHLY and CDR2 FYNNEI. The CDR3 DNA sequence: TGTGCCAGCAGGATGGGGGGACAGCCATATGGCTACACCTTC. Its protein is CASRMGGQPYGYTF.

The chain joins TRBV6-5 to TRBJ1-1; 10 nucleotides align to TRBD1. The CDR3 runs to 13 residues. Looked up from germline, CDR1 is MNHEY and CDR2 is SVGAGI. V dropped 6 bases and J dropped 7; count of bases not matched to a gene: 5. In DNA form, the CDR3 reads TGTGCCAGCAGCCGGACAGGGGGGAATGAAGCTTTCTTT. Its translation is CASSRTGGNEAFF.